The next 24 T cell receptor beta chains were all read from a single sample in a study of Ad26.COV2.S vaccination and SARS-CoV-2 variants. The protocol was immunoSEQ multiplex PCR, while the TCRdb copy is restricted to in-frame clones and leaves out a portion. This table holds some 520,000 clones, roughly 87% found once. Treatment in this sample: around 19 received Ad26.COV2.S at low or high dose, single or two shots; a few received placebo; per-sample allocation not given. Samples analyzed were those drawn on day 63 after the first vaccine or placebo injection. The input for sequencing was peripheral blood, taken in a trial of Ad26.COV2.S vaccine versus placebo. These receptors came from a person aged 18-60 years who received the Ad26.COV2.S COVID-19 vaccine or a placebo.

This chain connects TRBV28 to TRBJ2-7; 10 bases are shared with TRBD1. CDR1 MDHEN and CDR2 SYDVKM come from the germline V gene. CDR3 size: 15 residues. The ends lost 5 bases at V and 4 bases at J; junction bases unmatched: 8. The DNA of the CDR3 is TGTGCCAGCAGTGGGGACAGGGGAGTAGCGTACGAGCAGTACTTC. Translation gives CASSGDRGVAYEQYF.

This sequence joins TRBV28 and TRBJ2-1; D gene uncertain. Germline values: CDR1 MDHEN, CDR2 SYDVKM. The CDR3 loop spans 15 amino acids. Trimming left V 4 bases short and J 4 bases short, with 14 bases between. The CDR3 is CASSSRLRRYNEQFF. The CDR3 DNA reads TGTGCCAGCAGTTCAAGACTGAGGCGGTACAATGAGCAGTTCTTC.

In its sample, this clone was seen a few times. The J gene is TRBJ1-2, the V gene TRBV28; D call uncertain. The CDR3 contains 12 residues. Per the germline V gene, CDR1 is MDHEN and CDR2 is SYDVKM. Trimming pared 6 bases from V and 7 bases from J, leaving 12 bases between. CDR3 coding DNA: TGTGCCAGCAGGGCTGGGATATCTGGCTACACCTTC. Translating gives CASRAGISGYTF.

The chain couples TRBV29-1 to TRBJ2-1; unclear D gene. Germline V CDR1 and CDR2: SQVTM, ANQGSEA. The CDR3 sequence is 10 residues long. The V and J ends lost 8 bases and 10 bases respectively, with 12 bases between them. CDR3 region: CSTNRGEQFF. The DNA for the CDR3 is TGCAGCACAAACAGAGGAGAGCAGTTCTTC.

The rearrangement joins TRBV30 to TRBJ1-6; D unclear. In germline, CDR1 is GTSNPN, CDR2 SVGIG (reference sequence). The CDR3 is 13 amino acids. V was clipped by 0 bases and J by 4 bases, with 4 bases between them. The CDR3 sequence is CAWSVGYNSPLHF. The CDR3 DNA follows: TGTGCCTGGAGTGTAGGGTATAATTCACCCCTCCACTTT.

The rearrangement uses TRBV5-1 and TRBJ2-5; tentative D call: TRBD2 (5 bases). V was pared by 5 bases and J by 8 bases, with 19 bases between. The germline V gene has CDR1 SGHRS and CDR2 YFSETQ. The CDR3 runs to 14 residues. The CDR3 DNA is TGCGCCAGCAGGCCTGAAAACTATGGGAGAACCCAGTACTTC. The encoded protein is CASRPENYGRTQYF.

The chain is built from TRBV6-2 or TRBV6-3 and TRBJ2-2; D ambiguous. From germline, CDR1 is MNHEY and CDR2 SVGEGT. With 2 bases removed from V and 4 bases from J, the gap between germline ends came to 11 bases. This CDR3 has 15 amino acids. The CDR3 region is CASSYPPAGTGELFF. The CDR3 coding sequence is TGTGCCAGCAGTTACCCCCCGGCAGGCACCGGGGAGCTGTTTTTT.

CDR3 residues: CASSYFRGSGANVLTF. The CDR3 DNA is TGTGCCAGCAGTTACTTCCGTGGCTCTGGGGCCAACGTCCTGACTTTC. V and J are TRBV6-5 and TRBJ2-6, with unresolved D. Trimming took off 1 base at V and 0 bases at J, with 7 bases between the two ends. The CDR3 is made up of 16 amino acids. The germline V gene encodes CDR1 MNHEY and CDR2 SVGAGI.

The chain has TRBV28 and TRBJ1-5, with a weak D call TRBD1 (5 bases). Trimming removed 5 bases at V and 7 bases at J, with 18 bases between. The CDR3 totals 15 residues. Per germline, CDR1 MDHEN and CDR2 SYDVKM. CDR3 in DNA: TGTGCCAGCAGTGGTAAGGGACCGCCACCCCAGCCCCAGCATTTT. Its translation: CASSGKGPPPQPQHF.

The chain uses TRBV6-1 and TRBJ1-6, with D maybe TRBD1 (5 bases). In germline, CDR1 is MNHNS, CDR2 SASEGT. The germline V and J ends were trimmed by 0 bases and 9 bases, with 9 bases remaining between them. The CDR3 extends over 14 amino acids. CDR3 sequence reads: CASSEASRASPLHF. CDR3 DNA sequence: TGTGCCAGCAGTGAAGCTAGCAGGGCTTCACCCCTCCACTTT.

The gene calls are TRBV19 and TRBJ1-5, with a weak D call TRBD1 (6 bases). V dropped 11 bases and J dropped 2 bases, with 19 bases sitting between them. Germline V gene lookup returns CDR1 LNHDA and CDR2 SQIVND (reference sequence). CDR3 length: 15 amino acids. The CDR3 sequence: CALGTEGDGNQPQHF. CDR3 DNA sequence: TGTGCCTTGGGGACGGAGGGGGACGGCAATCAGCCCCAGCATTTT.

This chain connects TRBV19 to TRBJ2-7; the match to TRBD1 covers 9 bases. The CDR3 extends over 13 amino acids. Germline V gene sequence: CDR1 LNHDA, CDR2 SQIVND (reference sequence). V was clipped by 3 bases and J by 6 bases; unmatched bases: 3. The DNA for the CDR3 is TGTGCCAGTAGTATGGACAGGGGAGGCGAGCAGTACTTC. It encodes CASSMDRGGEQYF. Filled out from reference TRBV19 and TRBJ2-7, the complete variable domain reads DGGITQSPKYLFRKEGQNVTLSCEQNLNHDAMYWYRQDPGQGLRLIYYSQIVNDFQKGDIAEGYSVSREKKESFPLTVTSAQKNPTAFYLCASSMDRGGEQYFGPGTRLTVT.

The genes are TRBV7-9 and TRBJ1-2; no clear D gene. Deletions cut 3 bases from V and 2 bases from J, with 7 bases between. Germline V lookup: CDR1 SEHNR, CDR2 FQNEAQ (reference sequence). The CDR3 has 13 residues. CDR3 sequence (DNA): TGTGCCAGCAGCTTGGAAGGGAACTATGGCTACACCTTC. Protein product: CASSLEGNYGYTF.

The chain recombines TRBV9 with TRBJ1-4; the D gene is possibly TRBD1 (5 bases). The CDR3 length is 14 residues. Germline values: CDR1 SGDLS, CDR2 YYNGEE. The V end lost 0 bases, the J end lost 3 bases, and 6 bases lay between the germline ends. CDR3 sequence: CASSVGGPNEKLFF. The CDR3 region has the DNA TGTGCCAGCAGCGTAGGGGGACCTAATGAAAAACTGTTTTTT. Combining the CDR3 with reference TRBV9 and TRBJ1-4 gives the whole variable domain DSGVTQTPKHLITATGQRVTLRCSPRSGDLSVYWYQQSLDQGLQFLIQYYNGEERAKGNILERFSAQQFPDLHSELNLSSLELGDSALYFCASSVGGPNEKLFFGSGTQLSVL.

V gene TRBV4-3 combines with J gene TRBJ2-1; 12 nucleotides agree with TRBD2. Germline assignment: CDR1 LGHNA and CDR2 YSLEER. This CDR3 contains 17 residues. J gave up 6 bases and V 3 bases, and 9 bases lay outside the gene matches. For the CDR3, the DNA is TGCGCCAGCAGCCAGTGGACTAGCGGGGACAACCTCAATGAGCAGTTCTTC. Its protein product is CASSQWTSGDNLNEQFF.

The chain couples TRBV30 to TRBJ2-3, with D possibly being TRBD1 or TRBD2 (5 bases each). V was trimmed by 0 bases and J by 2 bases, leaving 9 bases between them. CDR3 size: 14 residues. Germline CDR1 GTSNPN, CDR2 SVGIG (reference sequence). The CDR3 coding sequence is TGTGCCTGGAGTGTCCCGGGACCCACAGATACGCAGTATTTT. This encodes CAWSVPGPTDTQYF.

The chain combines TRBV27 with TRBJ2-3; no reliable D call. This CDR3 is built from 14 residues. Trimming removed 4 bases at V and 2 bases at J, with 10 bases between. The germline gives CDR1 MNHEY, CDR2 SMNVEV (reference sequence). CDR3 in amino acids: CASSSHSHTDTQYF. The CDR3 DNA sequence: TGTGCCAGCAGTTCCCACTCCCACACAGATACGCAGTATTTT.

This clone has just one count. The chain uses TRBV5-1 and TRBJ2-2; D unclear. V lost 5 bases and J 7 bases, leaving 6 bases between the germline ends. CDR3 size: 11 residues. Per the germline V gene, CDR1 is SGHRS and CDR2 is YFSETQ. The CDR3 region has the DNA TGCGCCAGCAGGGGTGGCGGGGAGCTGTTTTTT. Amino acid sequence: CASRGGGELFF.

This clone was seen a handful of times. The chain employs TRBV30 and TRBJ1-6; D gene ambiguous. V lost 4 bases to trimming and J lost 10 bases, with 11 bases between them. The CDR3 contains 12 residues. The germline V gene encodes CDR1 GTSNPN and CDR2 SVGIG (reference sequence). CDR3 sequence: CAWTVVGSPLHF. CDR3 nucleotides: TGTGCCTGGACGGTGGTTGGATCACCCCTCCACTTT.

The chain links TRBV21-1 to TRBJ1-5; the DNA was not compared with TRBD1, the D call given in the table. TRBV21-1 is deemed a pseudogene. The CDR3 length is 16 residues. The CDR3 spells CASSKTDRVSNQPQHF. In nucleotides, the CDR3 is TGTGCCAGCAGCAAAACTGACAGGGTTAGCAATCAGCCCCAGCATTTT.

The rearrangement joins TRBV30 to TRBJ1-1; tentative D call: TRBD1 (6 bases). Trimming took 0 bases from V and 0 from J, leaving 11 bases between them. This CDR3 is built from 15 residues. From germline, CDR1 is GTSNPN and CDR2 SVGIG (reference sequence). CDR3 sequence: CAWSVWGALNTEAFF. The DNA of the CDR3 is TGTGCCTGGAGTGTGTGGGGGGCCTTGAACACTGAAGCTTTCTTT.

This clone was observed a single time. The chain uses TRBV5-1 and TRBJ2-3, with D possibly matching TRBD2 (6 bases). The CDR3 runs to 15 residues. V was clipped by 4 bases and J by 3 bases, with 15 bases between them. Per germline, CDR1 SGHRS and CDR2 YFSETQ. The CDR3 protein is CASSRDFSETDTQYF. CDR3 nucleotide sequence: TGCGCCAGCAGCCGGGACTTCTCGGAGACAGATACGCAGTATTTT.

The CDR3 loop is CASSVGQGLSYEQYF. The CDR3 DNA reads as TGTGCCAGCAGCGTAGGACAGGGGCTCTCCTACGAGCAGTACTTC. This chain links TRBV9 with TRBJ2-7; 8 bases match TRBD1. After removal of 0 bases from V and 0 bases from J, the junction contained 2 bases not matched to a gene. This CDR3 has 15 amino acids. Germline V gene sequence: CDR1 SGDLS, CDR2 YYNGEE.

The chain carries TRBV9 and TRBJ2-7; 14 nucleotides line up with TRBD2. The V gene end was trimmed by 3 bases and the J gene end by 0 bases; junction bases not matched to a gene: 8. Germline V gives CDR1 SGDLS, CDR2 YYNGEE. The CDR3 runs 18 residues. The DNA for the CDR3 is TGTGCCAGCAGCGCTTCAGGACTAGCGGGAGGAACCTCCTACGAGCAGTACTTC. Translating it yields CASSASGLAGGTSYEQYF.